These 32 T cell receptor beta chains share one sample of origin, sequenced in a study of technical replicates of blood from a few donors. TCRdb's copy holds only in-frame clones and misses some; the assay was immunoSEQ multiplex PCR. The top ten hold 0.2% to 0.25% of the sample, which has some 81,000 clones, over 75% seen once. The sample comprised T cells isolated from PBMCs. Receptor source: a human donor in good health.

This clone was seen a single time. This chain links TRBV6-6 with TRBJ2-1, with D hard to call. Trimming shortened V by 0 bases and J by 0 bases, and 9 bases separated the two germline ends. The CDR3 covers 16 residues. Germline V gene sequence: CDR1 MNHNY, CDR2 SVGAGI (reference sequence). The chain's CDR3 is CASSYSWQSSYNEQFF. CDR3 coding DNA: TGTGCCAGCAGTTACTCCTGGCAAAGCTCCTACAATGAGCAGTTCTTC.

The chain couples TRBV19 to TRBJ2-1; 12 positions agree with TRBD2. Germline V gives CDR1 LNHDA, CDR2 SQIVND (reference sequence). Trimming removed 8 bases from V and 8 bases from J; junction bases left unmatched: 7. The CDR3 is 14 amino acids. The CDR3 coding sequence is TGTGCCAGTGCTTCTAGCGGGGGGGGCTATGAGCAGTTCTTC. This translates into CASASSGGGYEQFF. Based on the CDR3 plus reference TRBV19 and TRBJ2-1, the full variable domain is DGGITQSPKYLFRKEGQNVTLSCEQNLNHDAMYWYRQDPGQGLRLIYYSQIVNDFQKGDIAEGYSVSREKKESFPLTVTSAQKNPTAFYLCASASSGGGYEQFFGPGTRLTVL.

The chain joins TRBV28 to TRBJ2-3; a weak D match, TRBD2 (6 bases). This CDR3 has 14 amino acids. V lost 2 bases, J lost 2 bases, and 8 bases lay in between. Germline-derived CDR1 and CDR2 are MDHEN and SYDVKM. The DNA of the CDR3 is TGTGCCAGCAGTTTAGGAGGGCCCACAGATACGCAGTATTTT. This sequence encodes CASSLGGPTDTQYF.

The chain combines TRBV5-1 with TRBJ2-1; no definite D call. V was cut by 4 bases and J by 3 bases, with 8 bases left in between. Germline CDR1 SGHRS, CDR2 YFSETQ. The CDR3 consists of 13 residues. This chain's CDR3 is CASSTGSYNEQFF. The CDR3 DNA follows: TGCGCCAGCAGCACTGGTAGCTACAATGAGCAGTTCTTC.

The CDR3 DNA sequence: TGTGCCAGCAGCTTTGGACTCGTCGGACGGAACCCCTTAGAAGAGACCCAGTACTTC. Encoded protein: CASSFGLVGRNPLEETQYF. The chain recombines TRBV7-2 with TRBJ2-5, with D maybe TRBD2 (5 bases). From germline, CDR1 is SGHTA and CDR2 FQGNSA. The CDR3 is 19 amino acids. Trimming removed 3 bases at V and 3 bases at J, with 26 bases between.

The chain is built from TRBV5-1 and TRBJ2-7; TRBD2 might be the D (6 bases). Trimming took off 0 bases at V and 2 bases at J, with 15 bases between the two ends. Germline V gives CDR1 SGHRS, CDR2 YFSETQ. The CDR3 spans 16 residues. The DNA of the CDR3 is TGCGCCAGCAGCTTGGGCGCGTTAGCGGCCACCTACGAGCAGTACTTC. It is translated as CASSLGALAATYEQYF.

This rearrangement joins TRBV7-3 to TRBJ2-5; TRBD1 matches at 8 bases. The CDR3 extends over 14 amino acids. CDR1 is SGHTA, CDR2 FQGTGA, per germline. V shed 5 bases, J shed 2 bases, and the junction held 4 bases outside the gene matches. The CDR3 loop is CASSQTGAQETQYF. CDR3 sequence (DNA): TGTGCCAGCAGCCAGACAGGGGCACAAGAGACCCAGTACTTC.

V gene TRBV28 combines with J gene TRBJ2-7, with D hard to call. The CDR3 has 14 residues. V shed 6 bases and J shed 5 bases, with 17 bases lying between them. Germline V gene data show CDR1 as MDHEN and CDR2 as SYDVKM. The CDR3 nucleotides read TGTGCCAGCAGCTTTTCCTCTAGTACCCACGAGCAGTACTTC. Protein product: CASSFSSSTHEQYF.

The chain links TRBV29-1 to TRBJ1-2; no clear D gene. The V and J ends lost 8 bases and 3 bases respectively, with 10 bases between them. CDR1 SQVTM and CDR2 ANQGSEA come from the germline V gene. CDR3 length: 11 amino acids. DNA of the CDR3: TGCAGCTTCCAGGAGGACTATGGCTACACCTTC. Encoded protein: CSFQEDYGYTF.

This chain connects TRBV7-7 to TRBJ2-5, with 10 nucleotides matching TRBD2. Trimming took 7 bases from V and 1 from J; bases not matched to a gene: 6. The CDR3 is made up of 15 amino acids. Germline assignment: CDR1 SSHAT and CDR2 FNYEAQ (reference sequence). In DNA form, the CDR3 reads TGTGCCAGCAAGGCTAGCGGGAGATTCCAAGAGACCCAGTACTTC. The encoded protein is CASKASGRFQETQYF.

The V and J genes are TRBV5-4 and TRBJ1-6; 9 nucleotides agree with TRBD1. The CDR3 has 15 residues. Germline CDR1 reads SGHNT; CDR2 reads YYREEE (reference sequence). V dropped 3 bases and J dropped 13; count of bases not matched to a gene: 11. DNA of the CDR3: TGTGCCAGCAGCTGGAGGGAGACAGGGGGAGGGCCCCTCCACTTT. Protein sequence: CASSWRETGGGPLHF.

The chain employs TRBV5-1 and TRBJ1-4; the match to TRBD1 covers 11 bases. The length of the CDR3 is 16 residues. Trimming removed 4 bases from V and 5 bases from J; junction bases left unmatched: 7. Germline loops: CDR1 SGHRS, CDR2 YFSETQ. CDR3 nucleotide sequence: TGCGCCAGCAGCCTCGGACAGGGGGCAGCAAATGAAAAACTGTTTTTT. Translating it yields CASSLGQGAANEKLFF.

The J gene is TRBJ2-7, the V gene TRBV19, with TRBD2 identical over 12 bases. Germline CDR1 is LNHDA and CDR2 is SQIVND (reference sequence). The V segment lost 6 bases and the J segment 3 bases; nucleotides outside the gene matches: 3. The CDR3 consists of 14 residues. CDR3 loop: CASSTSGGSYEQYF. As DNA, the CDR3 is TGTGCCAGTAGCACTAGCGGGGGGAGCTACGAGCAGTACTTC.

The CDR3 nucleotides read TGTGCCACCAGCAGAGATTGGAGGGATACGCAGTATTTT. Translated, it gives CATSRDWRDTQYF. The chain couples TRBV15 to TRBJ2-3, with TRBD2 as a possible D gene (5 bases). Trimming shortened V by 0 bases and J by 6 bases, and 7 bases separated the two germline ends. The germline CDR1 and CDR2 sequences are LNHNV and YYDKDF (reference sequence). The CDR3 runs to 13 residues.

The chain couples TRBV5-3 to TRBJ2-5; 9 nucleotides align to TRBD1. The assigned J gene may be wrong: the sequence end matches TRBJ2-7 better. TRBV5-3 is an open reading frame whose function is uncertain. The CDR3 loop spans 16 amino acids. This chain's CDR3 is CARSVDRGNEGVEQYF. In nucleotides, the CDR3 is TGTGCCAGAAGCGTCGACAGGGGGAACGAGGGTGTCGAGCAGTACTTC.

CDR3 sequence: CASSLQGSGQPQHF. Here the CDR3 DNA reads TGTGCCAGCAGTTTACAGGGTAGCGGCCAGCCCCAGCATTTT. V usage is TRBV27 and J usage is TRBJ1-5; the D gene is possibly TRBD1 (5 bases). The CDR3 has 14 residues. Germline V gives CDR1 MNHEY, CDR2 SMNVEV (reference sequence). V shed 2 bases and J shed 7 bases, with 12 bases lying between them.

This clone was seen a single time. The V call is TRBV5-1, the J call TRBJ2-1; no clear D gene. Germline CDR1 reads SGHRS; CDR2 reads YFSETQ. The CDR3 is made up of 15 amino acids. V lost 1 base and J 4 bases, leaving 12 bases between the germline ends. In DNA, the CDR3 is TGCGCCAGCAGCTTGCTAGAATCCGGATACAATGAGCAGTTCTTC. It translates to CASSLLESGYNEQFF.

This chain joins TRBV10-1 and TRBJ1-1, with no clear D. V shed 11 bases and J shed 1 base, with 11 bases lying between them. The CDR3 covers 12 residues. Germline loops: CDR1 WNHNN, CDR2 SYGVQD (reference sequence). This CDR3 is CAPQAGNTEAFF. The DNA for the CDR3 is TGCGCCCCCCAGGCAGGGAACACTGAAGCTTTCTTT.

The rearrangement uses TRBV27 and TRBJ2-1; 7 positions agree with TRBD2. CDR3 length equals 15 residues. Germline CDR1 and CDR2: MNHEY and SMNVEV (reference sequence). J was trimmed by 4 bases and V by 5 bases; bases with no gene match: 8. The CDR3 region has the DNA TGTGCCAGCAGTGTTGGGGCGGGAGAGTACAATGAGCAGTTCTTC. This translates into CASSVGAGEYNEQFF.

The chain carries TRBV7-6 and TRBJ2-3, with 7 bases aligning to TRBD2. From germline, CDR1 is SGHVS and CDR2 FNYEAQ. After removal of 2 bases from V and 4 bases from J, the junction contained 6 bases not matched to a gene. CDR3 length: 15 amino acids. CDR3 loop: CASSLKFGLADTQYF. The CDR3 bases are TGTGCCAGCAGCTTAAAGTTTGGACTAGCAGATACGCAGTATTTT.

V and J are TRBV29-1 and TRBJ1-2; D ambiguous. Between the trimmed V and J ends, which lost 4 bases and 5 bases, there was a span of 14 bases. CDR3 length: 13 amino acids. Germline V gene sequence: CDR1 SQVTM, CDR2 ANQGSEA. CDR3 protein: CSVVGRLFYGYTF. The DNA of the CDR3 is TGCAGCGTTGTCGGCAGGCTTTTTTATGGCTACACCTTC.

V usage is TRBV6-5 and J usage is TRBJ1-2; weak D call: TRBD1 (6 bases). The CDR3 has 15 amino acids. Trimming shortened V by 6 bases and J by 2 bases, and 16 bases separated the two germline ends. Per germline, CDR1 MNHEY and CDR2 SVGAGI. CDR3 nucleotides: TGTGCCAGCAGCCACGACGGGGGGCCAAACTATGGCTACACCTTC. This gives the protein CASSHDGGPNYGYTF.

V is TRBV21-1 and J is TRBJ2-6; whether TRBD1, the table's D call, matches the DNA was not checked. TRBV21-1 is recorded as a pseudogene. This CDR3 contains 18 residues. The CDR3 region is CASSKRGEGTDGANVLTF. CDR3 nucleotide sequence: TGTGCCAGCAGCAAACGGGGCGAAGGGACAGATGGGGCCAACGTCCTGACTTTC.

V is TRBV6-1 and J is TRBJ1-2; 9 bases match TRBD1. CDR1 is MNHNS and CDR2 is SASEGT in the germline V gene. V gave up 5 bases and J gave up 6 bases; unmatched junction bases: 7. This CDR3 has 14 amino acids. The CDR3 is CASSSTGGRNGYTF. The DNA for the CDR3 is TGTGCCAGCAGTAGCACAGGGGGCCGGAATGGCTACACCTTC.

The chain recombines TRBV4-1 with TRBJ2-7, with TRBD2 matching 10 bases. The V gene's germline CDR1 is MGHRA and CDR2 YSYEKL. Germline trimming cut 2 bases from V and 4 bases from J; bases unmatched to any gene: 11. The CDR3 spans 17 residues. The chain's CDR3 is CASSQTMVSGRRYEQYF. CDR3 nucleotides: TGCGCCAGCAGCCAAACGATGGTTAGCGGGAGGAGGTACGAGCAGTACTTC.

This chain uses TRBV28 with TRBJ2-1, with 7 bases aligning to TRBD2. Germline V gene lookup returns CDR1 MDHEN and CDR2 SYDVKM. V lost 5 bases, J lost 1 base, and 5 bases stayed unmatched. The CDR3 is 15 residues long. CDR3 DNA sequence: TGTGCCAGCAGTACCGTAGCGGGTTCCTACAATGAGCAGTTCTTC. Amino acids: CASSTVAGSYNEQFF.

CDR3 nucleotide sequence: TGTGCCAGCGGGACTAGCGGGGGGGCCGGGGAGCTGTTTTTT. This encodes CASGTSGGAGELFF. V gene TRBV6-5 combines with J gene TRBJ2-2; 16 nucleotides match TRBD2. The germline V gene has CDR1 MNHEY and CDR2 SVGAGI. V was clipped by 8 bases and J by 6 bases; unmatched bases: 0. This CDR3 has 14 amino acids.

The DNA of the CDR3 is TGTGCCAGCAGCCGGACAGGGGATACCGGGGAGCTGTTTTTT. This sequence encodes CASSRTGDTGELFF. The V and J genes are TRBV5-4 and TRBJ2-2; the match to TRBD1 covers 9 bases. This CDR3 comprises 14 residues. Per the germline V gene, CDR1 is SGHNT and CDR2 is YYREEE (reference sequence). The J segment lost 5 bases and the V segment lost 4 bases, leaving 3 bases of the junction unmatched. The full variable domain, with the rest looked up from reference TRBV5-4 and TRBJ2-2, is ETGVTQSPTHLIKTRGQQVTLRCSSQSGHNTVSWYQQALGQGPQFIFQYYREEENGRGNFPPRFSGLQFPNYSSELNVNALELDDSALYLCASSRTGDTGELFFGEGSRLTVL.

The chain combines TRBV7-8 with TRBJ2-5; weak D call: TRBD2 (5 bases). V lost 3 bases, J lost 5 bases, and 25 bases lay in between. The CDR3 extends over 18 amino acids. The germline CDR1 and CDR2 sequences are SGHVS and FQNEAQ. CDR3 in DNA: TGTGCCAGCAGCTTTTCCCCCGGCCTAGTGGGAGATCCGGAGACCCAGTACTTC. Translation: CASSFSPGLVGDPETQYF.

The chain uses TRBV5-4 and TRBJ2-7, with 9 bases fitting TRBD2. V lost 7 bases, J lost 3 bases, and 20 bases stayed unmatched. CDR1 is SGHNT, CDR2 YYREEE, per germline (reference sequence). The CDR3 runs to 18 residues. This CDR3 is CASGEGSGSLGPYYEQYF. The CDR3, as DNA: TGTGCCAGCGGGGAGGGTAGCGGGAGTCTGGGCCCCTACTACGAGCAGTACTTC.

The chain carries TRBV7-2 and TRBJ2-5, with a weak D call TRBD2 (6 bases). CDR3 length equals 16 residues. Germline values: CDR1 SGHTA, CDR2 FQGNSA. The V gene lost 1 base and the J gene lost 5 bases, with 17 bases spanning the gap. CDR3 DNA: TGTGCCAGCAGCTTAGGAACGGGAGCCCGAGGGGAGACCCAGTACTTC. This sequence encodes CASSLGTGARGETQYF.

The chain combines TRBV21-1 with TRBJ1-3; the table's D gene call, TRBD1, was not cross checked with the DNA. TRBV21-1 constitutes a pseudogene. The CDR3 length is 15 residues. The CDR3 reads CASSKMVDSVNTIYF. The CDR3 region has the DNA TGTGCCAGCAGCAAAATGGTGGACAGTGTAAACACCATATATTTT.